These T cell receptor beta chains were read from a single sample in a study of shared clonotypes between healthy human individuals. Assay used: immunoSEQ multiplex PCR; TCRdb lists only in-frame clones, some missing. There are 2 million to 2.5 million clones in the sample; approximately 94% occur only once, and less than 0.15% lies in the top ten. The sample consisted of naive CD4+ T cells sorted from blood. These receptor sequences come from a man aged 18 to 29 in good health. CDR3s include the opening cysteine and the closing phenylalanine or tryptophan. Each record gives: D gene, V gene, CDR3 protein. The D gene is left open where the match is weak.

-	TRBV29-1	CSVGRVYQETQYF
-	TRBV5-6	CASSPYLAGTDTQYF
-	TRBV7-2	CASSLALTSPAVF
TRBD1	TRBV4-1	CASSQDGDRVHNEQFF
-	TRBV27	CASSLSGHQPQHF
-	TRBV7-3	CASSLSRTDTQYF
-	TRBV6-1	CASSWGEYGYGYTF
-	TRBV10-3	CAISESWVYGYTF
TRBD1	TRBV18	CASSRTGGIEEKLFF
TRBD2	TRBV6-1	CASSEVLAGTSSYEQYF
-	TRBV10-2	CASSSGLPEAFF
-	TRBV28	CASSFPRPVNQPQHF
-	TRBV30	CAWSVPGPDTQYF
-	TRBV10-2	CASSELGGGVYEQFF
-	TRBV7-9	CASSLDFTEAFF
-	TRBV15	CATSRVVAAPYEQYF
-	TRBV5-5	CASSLGAEDYQPQHF
-	TRBV6-6	CASNFGVGDTEAFF
-	TRBV10-2	CASRDSTYNSPLHF
TRBD1	TRBV10-1	CASSESRRGFGELFF
-	TRBV19	CASSIDPSYGYTF
TRBD1	TRBV6-5	CASSYATGQQYF
-	TRBV28	CASSLGGATTGELFF
-	TRBV6-6	CASRDPNYGYTF
-	TRBV18	CASSPAVRVVNTGELFF
-	TRBV10-3	CAISHGQQGYEQYF
TRBD2	TRBV10-1	CASSDGSSGVRDTQYF
-	TRBV6-5	CASSSASGANVLTF
-	TRBV7-9	CASSLATLLDYGYTF
-	TRBV30	CAWSVLIGGTDTQYF
-	TRBV18	CASSPLPPGLTDTQYF
-	TRBV7-6	CASSLADGYEQYF
-	TRBV28	CASSLVGATNEKLFF
-	TRBV15	CATSKGRETQYF
-	TRBV29-1	CSGMTAENTEAFF